These 11 T cell receptor beta chains share one sample of origin, sequenced in a study of T cell clonotyping in hematopoietic cell transplantation. The table came from immunoSEQ multiplex PCR; TCRdb's copy has only in-frame clones and leaves some out. The table lists some 980 clones, roughly 96% of them singletons. Sequencing was performed on PBMCs, taken 30 days after allogeneic stem cell transplant. The receptors shown here come from a male patient in his late teens or twenties who had an allogeneic stem cell transplant from a related donor, so the T cells may come from the graft donor. Some clones in this sample may be carry-over from other donors' samples.

This chain joins TRBV30 and TRBJ1-3; no clear D gene. The CDR3 sequence is 15 residues long. V lost 4 bases to trimming and J lost 1 base, with 14 bases between them. From germline, CDR1 is GTSNPN and CDR2 SVGIG (reference sequence). The CDR3 DNA is TGTGCCTGGAAGACTGACATTTGGTCTGGAAACACCATATATTTT. This codes for CAWKTDIWSGNTIYF.

The chain links TRBV19 to TRBJ1-1, with D uncertain. CDR1 is LNHDA, CDR2 SQIVND, per germline (reference sequence). Trimming took 7 bases from V and 1 from J, leaving 13 bases between them. The CDR3 spans 14 residues. This CDR3 is CASTIDLGNTEAFF. The CDR3 DNA reads as TGTGCCAGTACCATCGATTTGGGGAACACTGAAGCTTTCTTT.

The chain couples TRBV6-4 to TRBJ2-2; the match to TRBD1 covers 8 bases. CDR3 length: 16 residues. Germline loops: CDR1 MRHNA, CDR2 SNTAGT. Trimming took 2 bases from V and 3 from J; bases not matched to a gene: 5. In nucleotides, the CDR3 is TGTGCCAGCAGTGACGGGACAGGTTACCACACCGGGGAGCTGTTTTTT. This encodes CASSDGTGYHTGELFF.

CDR3 loop: CASNPDGFSNQPQHF. CDR3 DNA sequence: TGTGCCAGCAATCCGGACGGCTTTAGCAATCAGCCCCAGCATTTT. The chain joins TRBV2 to TRBJ1-5; no reliable D call. Germline CDR1 and CDR2: SNHLY and FYNNEI. The CDR3 runs 15 residues. V was pared by 7 bases and J by 0 bases, with 13 bases between.

CDR3 nucleotide sequence: TGTGCCAGCGGCGAGGGGGAGACCCAGTACTTC. Translation gives CASGEGETQYF. J is TRBJ2-5 and V is TRBV11-2, with D tentatively TRBD1 or TRBD2 (5 bases each). There are 11 residues in the CDR3. Germline assignment: CDR1 SGHAT and CDR2 FQNNGV. Trimming cost V 8 bases and J 5 bases, with 9 bases left between them.

The gene calls are TRBV4-3 and TRBJ1-4; D is undetermined. CDR1 LGHNA and CDR2 YSLEER come from the germline V gene. The V gene lost 4 bases and the J gene lost 7 bases, with 10 bases spanning the gap. The CDR3 extends over 13 amino acids. CDR3 region: CASSLRTAEKLFF. DNA for the CDR3: TGCGCCAGCAGCCTGCGGACCGCTGAAAAACTGTTTTTT.

The chain recombines TRBV10-3 with TRBJ2-3; D remains unclear. Trimming left V 2 bases short and J 5 bases short, with 2 bases between. This CDR3 comprises 11 residues. CDR1 ENHRY and CDR2 SYGVKD come from the germline V gene. Written as DNA, the CDR3 is TGTGCCATCAGTGAGGGAGATACGCAGTATTTT. It is translated as CAISEGDTQYF.

The V and J genes are TRBV7-2 and TRBJ2-7, with 13 bases lining up with TRBD2. V dropped 2 bases and J dropped 4; count of bases not matched to a gene: 8. Germline CDR1 is SGHTA and CDR2 is FQGNSA. This CDR3 has 17 amino acids. The CDR3 sequence: CASSLSGRTSGRYEQYV. CDR3 coding DNA: TGTGCCAGCAGCTTATCTGGGCGGACTAGCGGGAGATACGAGCAGTACGTC.

The rearrangement uses TRBV6-6 and TRBJ2-7, with 7 bases aligning to TRBD1. The CDR3 has 14 residues. Losses at the gene ends were 5 bases for V and 2 bases for J; bases not matched to a gene: 6. CDR1 and CDR2 from the germline V gene are MNHNY and SVGAGI (reference sequence). CDR3 in amino acids: CASSTWGQTYEQYV. The CDR3 DNA reads as TGTGCCAGCAGTACCTGGGGACAGACCTACGAGCAGTACGTC.

The chain employs TRBV19 and TRBJ2-2; 7 nucleotides line up with TRBD2. The CDR3 sequence is 15 residues long. V lost 9 bases and J lost 5; bases outside the gene matches: 12. Germline V gene sequence: CDR1 LNHDA, CDR2 SQIVND (reference sequence). The CDR3 DNA reads TGTGCCAGCAATCGGGGGGTAATCATGACCGGGGAGCTGTTTTTT. Protein: CASNRGVIMTGELFF.

The chain carries TRBV29-1 and TRBJ2-5; D is unclear. From germline, CDR1 is SQVTM and CDR2 ANQGSEA. With 1 base removed from V and 4 bases from J, the gap between germline ends came to 7 bases. The length of the CDR3 is 12 residues. CDR3 DNA sequence: TGCAGCGTTGAAGCCTCTCCAGAGACCCAGTACTTC. Residues: CSVEASPETQYF. Complete variable domain (other parts from reference TRBV29-1 and TRBJ2-5): SAVISQKPSRDICQRGTSLTIQCQVDSQVTMMFWYRQQPGQSLTLIATANQGSEATYESGFVIDKFPISRPNLTFSTLTVSNMSPEDSSIYLCSVEASPETQYFGPGTRLLVL.